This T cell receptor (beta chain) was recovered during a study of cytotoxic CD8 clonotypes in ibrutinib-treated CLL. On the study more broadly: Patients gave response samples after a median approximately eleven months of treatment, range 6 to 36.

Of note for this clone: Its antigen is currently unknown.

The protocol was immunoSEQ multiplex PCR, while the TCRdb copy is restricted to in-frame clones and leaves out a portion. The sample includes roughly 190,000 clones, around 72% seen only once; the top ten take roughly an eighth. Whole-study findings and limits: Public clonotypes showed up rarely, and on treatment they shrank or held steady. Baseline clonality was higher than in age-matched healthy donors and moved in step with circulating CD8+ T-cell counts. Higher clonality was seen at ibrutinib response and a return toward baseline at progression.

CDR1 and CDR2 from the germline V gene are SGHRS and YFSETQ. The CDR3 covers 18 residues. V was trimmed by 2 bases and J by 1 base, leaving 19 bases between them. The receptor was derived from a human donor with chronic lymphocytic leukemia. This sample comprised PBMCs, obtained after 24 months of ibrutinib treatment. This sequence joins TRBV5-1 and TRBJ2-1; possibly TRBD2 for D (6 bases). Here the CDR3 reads CASSFHPGAGMSYNEQFF. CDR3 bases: TGCGCCAGCAGCTTTCACCCAGGTGCGGGAATGTCCTACAATGAGCAGTTCTTC. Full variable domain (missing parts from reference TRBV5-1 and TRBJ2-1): KAGVTQTPRYLIKTRGQQVTLSCSPISGHRSVSWYQQTPGQGLQFLFEYFSETQRNKGNFPGRFSGRQFSNSRSEMNVSTLELGDSALYLCASSFHPGAGMSYNEQFFGPGTRLTVL.